The TCR beta chain under discussion was sequenced for a study of metastatic and nonmetastatic thyroid tumors. Study details: Repertoire comparison spanned blood and tumor or nodule tissue of malignant and benign thyroid patients. Study-wide results and caveats: Relative to benign nodules, malignant thyroid tumors were reportedly characterized by significantly elevated TCR beta diversity in blood and tumor.

This clone was seen many times. What it binds is not known. Study processing details: Across clinicopathological groups, CDR3 differences served as the basis for building a distant-metastasis classifier for papillary thyroid cancer. TCRdb ran MiXCR on the PCR reads. The V and J calls follow TCRdb's processing rather than the paper's. The sample has around 17,000 clones, approximately 12% seen once. Trimming pared 5 bases from V and 5 bases from J, leaving 18 bases between. The germline CDR1 and CDR2 sequences are SEHNR and FQNEAQ (reference sequence). This CDR3 region has 15 residues. The entire patient cohort was treatment-naive prior to thyroid surgery.

The sequence came from a female donor with papillary thyroid cancer or a benign thyroid nodule (not recorded which). Some clones in this sample may be carry-over from other donors' samples. Source material: tumor tissue. The V call is TRBV7-9, the J call TRBJ2-5; perhaps D is TRBD1 or TRBD2 (5 bases each). The CDR3 loop is CASSQNVQGAETQYF. CDR3 nucleotides: TGTGCCAGCAGCCAAAATGTCCAGGGAGCCGAGACCCAGTACTTC.